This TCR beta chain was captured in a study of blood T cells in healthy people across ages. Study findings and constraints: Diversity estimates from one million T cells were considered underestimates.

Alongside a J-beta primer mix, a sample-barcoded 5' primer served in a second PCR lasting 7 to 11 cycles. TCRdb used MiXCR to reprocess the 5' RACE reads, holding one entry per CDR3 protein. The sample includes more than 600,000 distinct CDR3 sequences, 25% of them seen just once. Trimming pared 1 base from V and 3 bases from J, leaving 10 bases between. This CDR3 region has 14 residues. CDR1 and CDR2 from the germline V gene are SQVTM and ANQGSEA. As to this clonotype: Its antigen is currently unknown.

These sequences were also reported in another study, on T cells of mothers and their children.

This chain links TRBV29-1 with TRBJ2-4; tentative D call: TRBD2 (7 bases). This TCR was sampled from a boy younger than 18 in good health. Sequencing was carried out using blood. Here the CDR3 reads CSVEGGGGKNIQYF. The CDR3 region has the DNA TGCAGCGTTGAAGGGGGAGGGGGCAAAAACATTCAGTACTTC.